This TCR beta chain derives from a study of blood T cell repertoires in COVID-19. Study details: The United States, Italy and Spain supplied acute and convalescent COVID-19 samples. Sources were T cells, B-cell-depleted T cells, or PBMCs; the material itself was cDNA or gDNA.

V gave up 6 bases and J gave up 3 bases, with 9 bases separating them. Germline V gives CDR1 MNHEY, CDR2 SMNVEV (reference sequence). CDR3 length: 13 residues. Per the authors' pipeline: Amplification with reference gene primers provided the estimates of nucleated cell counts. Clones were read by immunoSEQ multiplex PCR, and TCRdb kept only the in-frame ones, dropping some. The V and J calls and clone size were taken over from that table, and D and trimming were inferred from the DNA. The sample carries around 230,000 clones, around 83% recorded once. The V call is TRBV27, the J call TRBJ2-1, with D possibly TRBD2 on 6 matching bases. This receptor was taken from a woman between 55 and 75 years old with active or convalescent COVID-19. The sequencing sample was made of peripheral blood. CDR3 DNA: TGTGCCAGCAGAGAGGGAGGCTACAATGAGCAGTTCTTC. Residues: CASREGGYNEQFF.